One and the same sample provided the 9 T cell receptor beta chains below, sequenced in a study of CD8+ T cells in alopecia areata. RNA, once extracted, was reverse transcribed into cDNA for use as the sequencing template. Only in-frame clones appear in the TCRdb table, and some are missing; sequencing was by immunoSEQ multiplex PCR. The data show about 110,000 clones, approximately 50% seen once. The material sequenced was NKG2D-low CD8+ T cells sorted from blood. The receptors shown here come from a human donor with alopecia areata.

The genes are TRBV30 and TRBJ2-7, with 7 bases fitting TRBD1. The J segment lost 3 bases and the V segment lost 2 bases, leaving 7 bases of the junction unmatched. This CDR3 comprises 14 residues. CDR1 GTSNPN and CDR2 SVGIG come from the germline V gene (reference sequence). CDR3 loop: CAWSLWDRDYEQYF. The CDR3 DNA reads TGTGCCTGGAGTCTATGGGACAGAGACTACGAGCAGTACTTC.

This clone was detected only a few times. CDR3 amino acids: CASSPGLGYYEQYF. CDR3 sequence (DNA): TGTGCCAGCAGCCCAGGACTAGGATACTACGAGCAGTACTTC. The rearrangement uses TRBV5-6 and TRBJ2-7; 7 bases map to TRBD2. V was clipped by 4 bases and J by 3 bases; unmatched bases: 7. Germline lookup yields CDR1 SGHDT and CDR2 YYEEEE. The CDR3 sequence is 14 residues long.

There are a few counts of this clone. The genes are TRBV21-1 and TRBJ2-1; the table's TRBD2 call for D was not verified on the DNA. TRBV21-1 is a pseudogene. This CDR3 comprises 15 residues. This chain's CDR3 is CASSKAGGSYNEQFF. DNA of the CDR3: TGTGCCAGCAGCAAAGCGGGAGGGTCCTACAATGAGCAGTTCTTC.

The CDR3 reads CASSSSHEQYF. For the CDR3, the DNA is TGTGCCAGCAGCTCTTCACACGAGCAGTACTTC. The chain employs TRBV11-3 and TRBJ2-7; D not resolved. The germline V and J ends were trimmed by 4 bases and 5 bases, with 6 bases remaining between them. Germline lookup yields CDR1 SGHNT and CDR2 YENEEA. This CDR3 has 11 amino acids. Full variable domain (outside the CDR3, taken from reference TRBV11-3 and TRBJ2-7): EAGVVQSPRYKIIEKKQPVAFWCNPISGHNTLYWYLQNLGQGPELLIRYENEEAVDDSQLPKDRFSAERLKGVDSTLKIQPAELGDSAVYLCASSSSHEQYFGPGTRLTVT.

This chain connects TRBV9 to TRBJ2-1, with D uncertain. CDR3 length: 12 residues. CDR1 and CDR2 from the germline V gene are SGDLS and YYNGEE. V lost 4 bases and J 5 bases, leaving 7 bases between the germline ends. CDR3 DNA: TGTGCCAGCAGCCCCCTAGACAATGAGCAGTTCTTC. Amino acids: CASSPLDNEQFF.

This chain links TRBV6-1 with TRBJ2-1; D possibly corresponds to TRBD2 (6 bases). Trimming left V 6 bases short and J 2 bases short, with 8 bases between. The CDR3 length is 13 residues. CDR1 MNHNS and CDR2 SASEGT come from the germline V gene. CDR3 region: CASSSGPYNEQFF. The DNA of the CDR3 is TGTGCCAGCAGCAGCGGGCCCTACAATGAGCAGTTCTTC.

V and J are TRBV28 and TRBJ2-7; 8 bases match TRBD2. Trimming cost V 8 bases and J 3 bases; bases outside gene matches: 9. CDR1 is MDHEN and CDR2 is SYDVKM in the germline V gene. This CDR3 spans 14 amino acids. CDR3 coding DNA: TGTGCCAGCCACCCGGGACTAGGGTACTACGAGCAGTACTTC. Translating it yields CASHPGLGYYEQYF.

Concerning this clone itself: Other DNA sequences within the sample encode an identical CDR3. This chain uses TRBV6-5 with TRBJ2-1; D is perhaps TRBD2 (6 bases). The germline V and J ends were trimmed by 0 bases and 7 bases, with 7 bases remaining between them. CDR1 and CDR2 from the germline V gene are MNHEY and SVGAGI. CDR3 length equals 13 residues. CDR3 sequence (DNA): TGTGCCAGCAGTTACTCCGCGGGAAATGAGCAGTTCTTC. Amino acids: CASSYSAGNEQFF.

The chain combines TRBV27 with TRBJ1-1; D is unresolved. The CDR3 covers 13 residues. V was trimmed by 3 bases and J by 4 bases, leaving 9 bases between them. Germline V lookup: CDR1 MNHEY, CDR2 SMNVEV (reference sequence). CDR3 sequence: CASSFGVGTEAFF. The CDR3 DNA follows: TGTGCCAGCAGTTTCGGGGTCGGCACTGAAGCTTTCTTT.